The 20 T cell receptor beta chains below were found in one sample sequenced in a study of blood T cell repertoires in COVID-19. The method was immunoSEQ multiplex PCR; TCRdb's version includes in-frame clones alone and lacks a portion of them. The sample includes about 210,000 clones, roughly 90% seen only once; the top ten take 1.5% to 2%. The sequenced sample consisted of peripheral blood. All receptors derive from a man aged 18 to 30 with active or convalescent COVID-19.

This clone has just one count. In DNA form, the CDR3 reads TGTGCCAGCAGCCCACGGAGGGGAACTAGTGTCGGGACCCAGTACTTC. Translation: CASSPRRGTSVGTQYF. The rearrangement joins TRBV11-1 to TRBJ2-5; D perhaps matches TRBD2 (6 bases). The CDR3 has 16 amino acids. Germline CDR1 SGHAT, CDR2 FQDESV (reference sequence). The V and J ends lost 5 bases and 7 bases respectively, with 23 bases between them. Filled out from reference TRBV11-1 and TRBJ2-5, the complete variable domain reads EAEVAQSPRYKITEKSQAVAFWCDPISGHATLYWYRQILGQGPELLVQFQDESVVDDSQLPKDRFSAERLKGVDSTLKIQPAELGDSAMYLCASSPRRGTSVGTQYFGPGTRLLVL.

V gene TRBV12-3 or TRBV12-4 combines with J gene TRBJ1-1; tentatively, D is TRBD1 (5 bases). V was cut by 8 bases and J by 1 base, with 11 bases left in between. This CDR3 has 13 residues. The CDR3 region is CASGVTANTEAFF. In nucleotides, the CDR3 is TGTGCCAGCGGTGTGACAGCGAACACTGAAGCTTTCTTT.

V and J are TRBV4-1 and TRBJ2-5, with TRBD2 matching over 8 bases. CDR3 length equals 15 residues. Germline CDR1 and CDR2: MGHRA and YSYEKL. V dropped 4 bases and J dropped 2; count of bases not matched to a gene: 6. CDR3 region: CASSRLAIRQETQYF. The CDR3 nucleotides are TGCGCCAGCAGCCGACTAGCGATTCGACAAGAGACCCAGTACTTC.

V usage is TRBV19 and J usage is TRBJ1-5, with 12 positions matching TRBD1. Looked up from germline, CDR1 is LNHDA and CDR2 is SQIVND (reference sequence). V gave up 6 bases and J gave up 1 base; unmatched junction bases: 16. There are 20 residues in the CDR3. CDR3 sequence (DNA): TGTGCCAGTAGCCGGGGGTACAGGGACAGGGGGCTTACCAGCAATCAGCCCCAGCATTTT. Translating gives CASSRGYRDRGLTSNQPQHF.

The genes are TRBV6-2 or TRBV6-3 and TRBJ2-1; D unresolved. This CDR3 has 17 residues. CDR1 MNHEY and CDR2 SVGEGT come from the germline V gene. V lost 4 bases and J lost 5, with 21 bases in between. CDR3 DNA: TGTGCCAGCAGTTTTTCCCCGCAAACTTATGCTAACAATGAGCAGTTCTTC. Translating gives CASSFSPQTYANNEQFF.

V gene TRBV30 combines with J gene TRBJ2-5; 11 nucleotides line up with TRBD2. This CDR3 spans 15 amino acids. The germline gives CDR1 GTSNPN, CDR2 SVGIG (reference sequence). J was trimmed by 5 bases and V by 0 bases; bases with no gene match: 5. CDR3 region: CAWSVSGRALETQYF. The CDR3 DNA sequence: TGTGCCTGGAGTGTTAGCGGGAGGGCTTTGGAGACCCAGTACTTC. The entire variable domain, with the rest obtained from reference TRBV30 and TRBJ2-5, is as follows: SQTIHQWPATLVQPVGSPLSLECTVEGTSNPNLYWYRQAAGRGLQLLFYSVGIGQISSEVPQNLSASRPQDRQFILSSKKLLLSDSGFYLCAWSVSGRALETQYFGPGTRLLVL.

This chain uses TRBV7-6 with TRBJ2-3; possible D gene TRBD2, 7 bases. V gave up 5 bases and J gave up 1 base, with 16 bases separating them. CDR1 SGHVS and CDR2 FNYEAQ come from the germline V gene. The CDR3 is made up of 16 amino acids. CDR3 in amino acids: CASSKTREGGTDTQYF. CDR3 nucleotide sequence: TGTGCCAGCAGCAAAACCAGGGAGGGGGGCACAGATACGCAGTATTTT.

CDR3 sequence: CASSFLRGAEAFF. In DNA form, the CDR3 reads TGTGCCAGCAGTTTTCTCAGAGGTGCTGAAGCTTTCTTT. The chain employs TRBV12-3 or TRBV12-4 and TRBJ1-1; D is ambiguous. The CDR3 is 13 residues long. V lost 3 bases and J lost 6, with 11 bases in between.

V and J are TRBV12-5 and TRBJ2-5; 11 nucleotides agree with TRBD2. Looked up from germline, CDR1 is LGHNT and CDR2 is FRNRAP. This CDR3 is built from 20 residues. After removal of 2 bases from V and 2 bases from J, the junction contained 16 bases not matched to a gene. The CDR3 coding sequence is TGTGCTAGTGGTTTGTTCCGACAAACCCTTATAGCGGGGGGGCAAGAGACCCAGTACTTC. It codes for CASGLFRQTLIAGGQETQYF.

The rearrangement uses TRBV4-3 and TRBJ1-1, with unresolved D. The CDR3 consists of 14 residues. In germline, CDR1 is LGHNA, CDR2 YSLEER. V dropped 0 bases and J dropped 6 bases, with 11 bases sitting between them. The CDR3 sequence: CASSQDTEFAEAFF. CDR3 in DNA: TGCGCCAGCAGCCAAGATACGGAGTTCGCTGAAGCTTTCTTT.

This chain uses TRBV5-8 with TRBJ2-5; 13 bases agree with TRBD2. Germline values: CDR1 SGHTS, CDR2 YDEGEE. With V trimmed by 4 bases and J by 5 bases, 11 bases remained unmatched. This CDR3 is 17 amino acids long. As DNA, the CDR3 is TGTGCCAGCAGCCCATGGACTAGCGGGAGAAAGGACGAGACCCAGTACTTC. This translates into CASSPWTSGRKDETQYF.

This clone was seen just once. This rearrangement joins TRBV6-5 to TRBJ2-1, with a tentative D call TRBD2 (6 bases). This CDR3 is built from 13 residues. Germline assignment: CDR1 MNHEY and CDR2 SVGAGI. V gave up 5 bases and J gave up 8 bases, with 13 bases separating them. CDR3 sequence: CASSSPSVHEQFF. CDR3 in DNA: TGTGCCAGCAGTAGTCCTAGCGTCCATGAGCAGTTCTTC.

The rearrangement joins TRBV27 to TRBJ1-5; TRBD1 is a possible D gene (6 bases). This CDR3 spans 16 amino acids. V was pared by 6 bases and J by 0 bases, with 15 bases between. The germline gives CDR1 MNHEY, CDR2 SMNVEV (reference sequence). The CDR3 nucleotides are TGTGCCAGCAGGGCTAAGACAGGAAATAGCAATCAGCCCCAGCATTTT. It specifies CASRAKTGNSNQPQHF.

The chain employs TRBV6-6 and TRBJ1-2; D possibly corresponds to TRBD1 (5 bases). The germline CDR1 and CDR2 sequences are MNHNY and SVGAGI (reference sequence). V gave up 4 bases and J gave up 0 bases, with 9 bases separating them. CDR3 length equals 14 residues. CDR3 in amino acids: CASSSGGSNYGYTF. In nucleotides, the CDR3 is TGTGCCAGCAGTTCCGGGGGTTCTAACTATGGCTACACCTTC.

The J gene is TRBJ1-2, the V gene TRBV10-3; 10 bases line up with TRBD1. Looked up from germline, CDR1 is ENHRY and CDR2 is SYGVKD. The CDR3 contains 14 residues. Germline trimming cut 4 bases from V and 1 base from J; bases unmatched to any gene: 0. CDR3: CAISGDRGNYGYTF. The CDR3 DNA reads TGTGCCATCAGTGGGGACAGGGGTAACTATGGCTACACCTTC.

The gene calls are TRBV9 and TRBJ2-3; no clear D gene. Germline lookup yields CDR1 SGDLS and CDR2 YYNGEE. V was clipped by 0 bases and J by 1 base, with 12 bases between them. The CDR3 has 16 amino acids. The CDR3 is CASSVAWALGTDTQYF. CDR3 coding DNA: TGTGCCAGCAGCGTAGCGTGGGCTCTTGGCACAGATACGCAGTATTTT. The full variable domain, completed using reference TRBV9 and TRBJ2-3, is DSGVTQTPKHLITATGQRVTLRCSPRSGDLSVYWYQQSLDQGLQFLIQYYNGEERAKGNILERFSAQQFPDLHSELNLSSLELGDSALYFCASSVAWALGTDTQYFGPGTRLTVL.

J is TRBJ1-2 and V is TRBV5-5; weak D call: TRBD1 (5 bases). With 7 bases removed from V and 8 bases from J, the gap between germline ends came to 18 bases. The CDR3 consists of 13 residues. Germline CDR1 and CDR2: SGHKS and YYEKEE (reference sequence). In nucleotides, the CDR3 is TGTGCCAGCGCGCCCGGAGGGGACCGCGGCTACACCTTC. Protein sequence: CASAPGGDRGYTF. The whole variable domain, remainder taken from reference TRBV5-5 and TRBJ1-2, is DAGVTQSPTHLIKTRGQQVTLRCSPISGHKSVSWYQQVLGQGPQFIFQYYEKEERGRGNFPDRFSARQFPNYSSELNVNALLLGDSALYLCASAPGGDRGYTFGSGTRLTVV.

The chain is built from TRBV6-1 and TRBJ2-1; D is possibly TRBD2 (5 bases). With 3 bases removed from V and 15 bases from J, the gap between germline ends came to 12 bases. The CDR3 spans 11 residues. CDR1 and CDR2 (germline): MNHNS, SASEGT. CDR3 DNA: TGTGCCAGCAGTGACCGGAGGACGCCGTTCTTC. Amino acids: CASSDRRTPFF.

This chain uses TRBV19 with TRBJ1-6; D call uncertain. Looked up from germline, CDR1 is LNHDA and CDR2 is SQIVND (reference sequence). V dropped 8 bases and J dropped 0 bases, with 11 bases sitting between them. The CDR3 runs to 15 residues. CDR3 protein: CASVPKSSYNSPLHF. CDR3 in DNA: TGTGCCAGTGTACCGAAGAGCTCCTATAATTCACCCCTCCACTTT.

The sample holds a few counts of this clone. V is TRBV7-8 and J is TRBJ1-3; weak D call: TRBD1 (6 bases). The CDR3 consists of 14 residues. Germline V gene data show CDR1 as SGHVS and CDR2 as FQNEAQ. With 7 bases removed from V and 3 bases from J, the gap between germline ends came to 13 bases. The CDR3 coding sequence is TGTGCCAGCACTAGGGGGGGGTTTGGAAACACCATATATTTT. Translated: CASTRGGFGNTIYF.